This TCR beta chain was recovered during a study of T cells in tumors after PD-1 blockade (dated by TCRdb to about 2019). For the wider study: Prior checkpoint blockade, systemic immunosuppressant use, and recent radiotherapy or other anti-cancer therapy within 4 weeks were grounds for patient exclusion. Paired single-cell RNA and TCR sequencing was done in the study on site-matched tumors from patients with BCC or SCC, both before and after anti-PD-1 therapy. On average, tumor samples had roughly 24,000 TCR templates (range roughly 500-99,264) and 5,500 to 6,500 unique clonotypes, about 21-fold deeper than single-cell TCR sequencing. RECIST version 1.1 was used to assess clinical response. A subset of patients also received ongoing daily vismodegib 150 mg during anti-PD-1 treatment.

The immunoSEQ platform was used to carry out deep TCRbeta sequencing. The authors processed their data as follows. Only productive rearrangements were exported from the immunoSEQ Analyzer for downstream analysis. Clones with significant expansion or contraction between timepoints were called with a two-sided binomial test at Bonferroni-corrected P below 0.01. T cell phenotypes were assigned to bulk TCRbeta clonotypes by matching the clonotypes to single-cell RNA+TCR-seq clones with the same TCRbeta sequence. Clone enrichment in tumor was calculated as tumor frequency divided by PBMC frequency from bulk TCR sequencing. TCRs were grouped by GLIPH into specificity groups, defined as clusters of distinct TCRs likely recognizing common antigens via shared CDR3 motifs. TCRdb holds this immuneACCESS table with in-frame rearrangements only. Some clones are missing; in checked studies, unresolved V genes explain under half, and the rest has no known cause. The D gene and trimming were derived from the DNA, and the V and J assignments and clone size from that table. A total of 14,000 or so clones appear in this sample, about 67% of them only once. The ten largest clones represent more than 30% of the sample.

Sample time point, as interpreted from the label and publication: after anti-PD-1 therapy. Site-matched tumor biopsies were taken from the same primary tumor before and after PD-1 blockade. Pembrolizumab 200 mg every 3 weeks or cemiplimab 350 mg every 2 weeks was administered to patients. On average, post-treatment squamous cell carcinoma samples were collected 31 days after treatment began, which captured early T cell dynamics. Genomic DNA extracted from tumor biopsies or peripheral blood was used for bulk TCRbeta sequencing, with input ranging from roughly 600 ng to 6,004 ng. Leftover biopsy material went through bulk TCRbeta sequencing, with the goal of boosting sensitivity for rare clonotypes relative to single-cell TCR sequencing. All patients had histologically proven advanced or metastatic basal or squamous cell carcinoma and were poor candidates for surgical resection. Serial tumor biopsies during anti-PD-1 treatment were taken from the 4 patients who made up the squamous cell carcinoma cohort. Fresh biopsies came from the site of the primary tumor, and part of the tissue was kept in RNAlater for exome and bulk TCR sequencing.

V trim: 4 bases; J trim: 4 bases; unmatched bases: 6. In the germline V gene, CDR1 corresponds to SGHRS and CDR2 to YFSETQ. The CDR3 sequence holds 14 residues, the cysteine and phenylalanine included. Only the CDR3 DNA stays, 42 bases, in frame from base 1. Study-wide conclusions, independent of this receptor: Among expanded exhausted clones in squamous cell carcinoma, under 60% were novel, compared with 25% to 35% of the other expanded CD8+ clones. Where the novel T cell clones came from was not identified, and possible sources could include lymphoid organs or rare unexpanded clones inside the tumor or in the tumor periphery. Exhausted CD8+ clones expanded after therapy were mostly novel clonotypes undetected pre-treatment, suggesting clonal replacement rather than reinvigoration of pre-existing clones. Comparisons between pre- and post-treatment samples were the only ones where clonal replacement appeared, with none seen between two pre-treatment samples, a pattern that argues against artifacts from biopsy timing or location. Roughly 41% of the TCR clonotypes from tumors also showed up in blood, and some novel exhausted tumor clones were present in pre-treatment blood, which suggests peripheral recruitment.

For this clone: There is no known antigen for this receptor. Per-base quality was not reported, and no clone a single base away is much larger than it.

This TCR was recovered from a human donor with cutaneous squamous cell carcinoma. The specimen comprised tumor tissue, sampled after anti-PD-1 treatment. The receptor chain draws on TRBV5-1 and TRBJ1-1, and 8 junction bases match TRBD1. The CDR3 corresponds to CASSPDRAGTEAFF. The DNA sequence reads TGCGCCAGCAGCCCGGACAGGGCTGGCACTGAAGCTTTCTTT.